This TCR beta chain appears in the sequencing data of a study of neoadjuvant anti-PD-1 for oral cavity cancer. The wider study: Non-progressing patients received a fourth nivolumab dose near day 43, then surgery on days 50-56.

Study results and limitations: Pretreatment Treg/Th17 ratio correlated inversely with post-treatment tumor clonality.

Points on this clone: Antigen unknown.

Here immunoSEQ multiplex PCR was the method, and the copy in TCRdb shows in-frame clones only, minus some. Of some 10,000 clones in the sample, under 75% were seen once. Noted time point: after neoadjuvant nivolumab, at surgical resection. This TCR was sampled from a person between 35 and 79 years old with oral cavity squamous cell carcinoma. Sequenced here: tumor tissue, sampled after nivolumab (anti-PD-1) treatment.

The CDR3 region has the DNA TGTGCCAGTAAGGTGGGCACAGATACGCAGTATTTT. Translated, it gives CASKVGTDTQYF. The chain uses TRBV19 and TRBJ2-3; D unresolved. Germline V gene data show CDR1 as LNHDA and CDR2 as SQIVND (reference sequence). The CDR3 contains 12 residues. V dropped 7 bases and J dropped 1 base, with 6 bases sitting between them.